Listed here is a single T cell receptor (beta chain). This clone's antigen is unknown. Base quality data are lacking; no much larger clone is found one base away. The time point label, read with the paper, signifies: about 28 days (+/-7) after the second vaccine dose. Because spike-specific TCR depth and breadth did not differ between the two schedules, AZD1222 recipients who got a second dose at roughly 4 weeks were pooled with those who got a second dose at roughly 12 weeks. The vaccinee samples were drawn from two UK trials, COV001 and COV002, one of which was a single-blind randomized controlled phase 2/3 trial testing AZD1222 (ChAdOx1 nCoV-19) in healthy adults. For TCRbeta chain sequencing, PBMC samples from trial participants were taken at day 0 and at day 28 after the second dose. These data belong to a study of T cell responses to AZD1222 COVID-19 vaccine listed by TCRdb under 2021. General notes on the study: A total of about 230 trial participants underwent TCR sequencing, of whom 207 received two doses of AZD1222 and about 25 received two doses of the MenACWY control vaccine. Enrollment into the trials was organized by age into subgroups of 18-55, 56-69 and 70-plus years, and those subgroups contained approximately 160, 26 and 62 TCR-sequenced participants, respectively. Results and caveats for the whole study, not just this receptor: Participants were mostly white British and included more females than males, and it was suggested by the authors that clonal diversity may have been underestimated. The 56-69-year group was small, and its depth increase did not reach significance, likely because of low power. Conclusions about previously exposed vaccinees are limited, since just a handful of AZD1222 recipients were seropositive for SARS-CoV-2 at baseline. Nearly half of unique spike-specific TCRs reportedly recognized epitopes outside regions mutated in the B.1.351 and B.1.1.7 variants. CD4 TCRs associated with the vaccine covered the entire spike protein, and the dominant responses were in regions 160-218 and 743-854. Spike-specific TCR breadth and depth rose significantly after two AZD1222 doses compared with day 0 and with MenACWY recipients. Because no samples from the day 14 peak response were available, repertoires could be characterized only after the peak T cell response.

The CDR3 regions of human TCRbeta chains were analyzed by immunosequencing. For the original study's pipeline: TCRs in the repertoires were matched against a reference library of SARS-CoV-2-specific TCRs that had been generated with the MIRA antigen-specificity platform. Breadth meant the fraction of unique TCRs that were SARS-CoV-2-associated, whereas depth meant the fraction of total T cells that were SARS-CoV-2-associated. Using the MIRA data, each spike-specific TCR was assigned both to the spike region to which the TCR was reactive and to a CD4 or CD8 class. Log10-transformed breadth and depth values were compared by one-way ANOVA with Sidak's multiple comparisons tests. TCRdb took this table from immuneACCESS and kept in-frame rearrangements with V and J called. Such tables lack part of the clones; where checked against another copy, unresolved V genes explain under half of the gap, and the rest is unexplained. The D gene and trimming were derived from the DNA, and the V and J assignments and clone size from that table. In this sample the table shows over 85,000 clones, about four fifths of which occur a single time. The ten largest clones capture 14% of the sample.

CDR1 and CDR2 are read off the germline V gene as MDHEN and SYDVKM. After removal of 6 bases from V and 3 bases from J, the junction retains 3 bases not matched to a gene. Counted from cysteine to phenylalanine, this CDR3 has 13 amino acids. Only CDR3 DNA remains: 39 bases, in frame from the first base. Sequencing used peripheral blood, obtained 28 days after the second AZD1222 dose. The receptor was derived from an adult who received the AZD1222 COVID-19 vaccine. Recombination connected TRBV28 to TRBJ2-7; TRBD1 aligns with 9 central bases. The sequenced DNA: TGTGCCAGCAGCATGGGACAGGGCTACGAGCAGTACTTC. This is translated as CASSMGQGYEQYF. Extended through the reference TRBV28 and TRBJ2-7 proteins, this CDR3 yields the full variable domain: DVKVTQSSRYLVKRTGEKVFLECVQDMDHENMFWYRQDPGLGLRLIYFSYDVKMKEKGDIPEGYSVSREKKERFSLILESASTNQTSMYLCASSMGQGYEQYFGPGTRLTVT.